A single T cell receptor (beta chain) is shown here with its context. The method was immunoSEQ multiplex PCR; TCRdb's version includes in-frame clones alone and lacks a portion of them. Here the sample spans 150,000 to 160,000 clones, 85% to 90% being singletons. CDR1 is SEHNR and CDR2 is FQNEAQ in the germline V gene (reference sequence). V was pared by 7 bases and J by 6 bases, with 21 bases between. The CDR3 loop spans 15 amino acids. This specimen belongs to a study of blood T cell repertoires in COVID-19. Input material: peripheral blood. The chain joins TRBV7-9 to TRBJ1-1; possible D gene TRBD1, 5 bases. The clonotype comes from a woman aged 40-49 years with acute or convalescent COVID-19. CDR3 DNA: TGTGCCAGCACCCTAAATAAGGGGTCAAAATCTGAAGCTTTCTTT. It specifies CASTLNKGSKSEAFF. The full variable domain, with the rest looked up from reference TRBV7-9 and TRBJ1-1, is DTGVSQNPRHKITKRGQNVTFRCDPISEHNRLYWYRQTLGQGPEFLTYFQNEAQLEKSRLLSDRFSAERPKGSFSTLEIQRTEQGDSAMYLCASTLNKGSKSEAFFGQGTRLTVV.